These 28 T cell receptor beta chains share one sample of origin, sequenced in a study of cytomegalovirus exposure and HLA in healthy donors. Both 60 Vbeta primers and 13 Jbeta primers went into the PCR. Data came from immunoSEQ multiplex PCR; TCRdb stores just in-frame clones and leaves some out. The sample shows roughly 250,000 clones, 80% to 90% of them seen only once. The source material was PBMCs. These receptors were taken from a woman in her thirties or forties in good health and CMV-seropositive.

The DNA of the CDR3 is TGCGCCAGCAGCCAAGATGACGGTGGGACAGCTTATAGCAATCAGCCCCAGCATTTT. Translating it yields CASSQDDGGTAYSNQPQHF. This chain joins TRBV4-1 and TRBJ1-5; 7 bases line up with TRBD1. The CDR3 has 19 residues. V shed 0 bases, J shed 0 bases, and the junction held 11 bases outside the gene matches. The germline gives CDR1 MGHRA, CDR2 YSYEKL.

The rearrangement uses TRBV16 and TRBJ1-1; the match to TRBD1 covers 9 bases. The CDR3 is made up of 16 amino acids. The J segment lost 1 base and the V segment lost 4 bases, leaving 7 bases of the junction unmatched. From germline, CDR1 is KGHSY and CDR2 FQNENV. CDR3 in DNA: TGTGCCAGCAGCCCAATTCTGGGACAGGGGAACACTGAAGCTTTCTTT. Protein: CASSPILGQGNTEAFF.

The chain links TRBV4-3 to TRBJ2-1; 12 bases are a match to TRBD2. Germline values: CDR1 LGHNA, CDR2 YSLEER. V was clipped by 4 bases and J by 0 bases; unmatched bases: 7. The CDR3 is made up of 18 amino acids. In DNA form, the CDR3 reads TGCGCCAGCAGCCCATCCAGACTAGCGGGGGTCTCCTACAATGAGCAGTTCTTC. Amino acid sequence: CASSPSRLAGVSYNEQFF.

The V and J genes are TRBV29-1 and TRBJ1-1; possibly TRBD1 for D (5 bases). V was pared by 6 bases and J by 6 bases, with 17 bases between. The CDR3 is 13 amino acids. In germline, CDR1 is SQVTM, CDR2 ANQGSEA. The CDR3 region has the DNA TGCAGCGTAGAACCCGACAGCGCTCCTGAAGCTTTCTTT. This gives the protein CSVEPDSAPEAFF.

The V call is TRBV28, the J call TRBJ2-7; 8 bases agree with TRBD1. The CDR3 runs to 15 residues. The J segment lost 4 bases and the V segment lost 5 bases, leaving 10 bases of the junction unmatched. From germline, CDR1 is MDHEN and CDR2 SYDVKM. The CDR3 loop reads CASSPYRGESYEQYF. The CDR3 DNA reads as TGTGCCAGCAGTCCGTACAGGGGGGAATCATACGAGCAGTACTTC.

This chain links TRBV14 with TRBJ2-7, with a possible D match to TRBD1 (6 bases). Germline CDR1 reads SGHDN; CDR2 reads FVKESK. V was cut by 1 base and J by 6 bases, with 19 bases left in between. The CDR3 is 16 residues long. CDR3 sequence: CASSQGAGTYYREQYF. The CDR3 DNA sequence: TGTGCCAGCAGCCAAGGAGCCGGGACATATTATCGCGAGCAGTACTTC.

The count of this clone is one. The J gene is TRBJ1-6, the V gene TRBV28; unclear D gene. V lost 5 bases and J 8 bases, leaving 16 bases between the germline ends. In germline, CDR1 is MDHEN, CDR2 SYDVKM. The CDR3 extends over 15 amino acids. This CDR3 reads CASSLGHFGDSPLHF. The CDR3 bases are TGTGCCAGCAGTCTCGGCCACTTCGGGGATTCACCCCTCCACTTT. Complete variable domain (other parts from reference TRBV28 and TRBJ1-6): DVKVTQSSRYLVKRTGEKVFLECVQDMDHENMFWYRQDPGLGLRLIYFSYDVKMKEKGDIPEGYSVSREKKERFSLILESASTNQTSMYLCASSLGHFGDSPLHFGNGTRLTVT.

The chain employs TRBV4-3 and TRBJ2-3, with D tentatively TRBD2 (6 bases). The CDR3 is 16 residues long. Germline CDR1 is LGHNA and CDR2 is YSLEER. Trimming removed 1 base at V and 5 bases at J, with 16 bases between. The CDR3 nucleotides are TGCGCCAGCAGCCAAGTAGGCGGGGTCGGTTTAGATACGCAGTATTTT. Amino acid sequence: CASSQVGGVGLDTQYF.

This clone turned up a few times. V gene TRBV27 combines with J gene TRBJ1-1; 7 bases agree with TRBD1. Germline-derived CDR1 and CDR2 are MNHEY and SMNVEV (reference sequence). J lost 7 bases, V lost 3 bases, and 5 bases had no gene match. CDR3 size: 13 residues. CDR3 protein: CASSFLTGIEAFF. The CDR3 DNA reads as TGTGCCAGCAGTTTCCTGACAGGGATTGAAGCTTTCTTT.

The gene calls are TRBV15 and TRBJ1-5, with D perhaps TRBD1 (5 bases). Germline CDR1 is LNHNV and CDR2 is YYDKDF (reference sequence). V lost 0 bases and J 3 bases, leaving 6 bases between the germline ends. The CDR3 loop spans 14 amino acids. DNA for the CDR3: TGTGCCACCAGCAGAGAGGACACCAATCAGCCCCAGCATTTT. It yields the protein CATSREDTNQPQHF.

The J gene is TRBJ1-1, the V gene TRBV6-6, with 7 bases fitting TRBD1. The trim removed 6 bases at V and 3 bases at J, leaving 4 bases unmatched. Germline CDR1 and CDR2: MNHNY and SVGAGI (reference sequence). This CDR3 spans 13 amino acids. The CDR3 nucleotides are TGTGCCAGCAGCGCACAGGGGTACACTGAAGCTTTCTTT. It yields the protein CASSAQGYTEAFF.

The chain employs TRBV7-2 and TRBJ1-1; D remains ambiguous. The ends were cut back, 5 bases at V and 5 bases at J, with 12 bases in the middle. Germline V CDR1 and CDR2: SGHTA, FQGNSA. The CDR3 has 13 amino acids. The CDR3 DNA is TGTGCCAGCAGCCTACCCGAGGCAACTGAAGCTTTCTTT. This codes for CASSLPEATEAFF.

The rearrangement joins TRBV12-5 to TRBJ2-5, with 9 bases that match TRBD1. Trimming removed 1 base from V and 4 bases from J; junction bases left unmatched: 4. Germline V gives CDR1 LGHNT, CDR2 FRNRAP. The CDR3 has 15 amino acids. CDR3 in amino acids: CASGLGGQGIETQYF. The CDR3 DNA is TGTGCTAGTGGTTTGGGCGGACAGGGGATAGAGACCCAGTACTTC.

This clone has more than one count but fewer than ten. The CDR3 DNA follows: TGCAGCGTTGATGGGCTAAATCAAACAAACAATGAGCAGTTCTTC. It yields the protein CSVDGLNQTNNEQFF. The chain carries TRBV29-1 and TRBJ2-1; D not resolved. The CDR3 covers 15 residues. Looked up from germline, CDR1 is SQVTM and CDR2 is ANQGSEA. V was pared by 3 bases and J by 5 bases, with 17 bases between.

With regard to this clone: The sample holds other DNA sequences that translate to the same CDR3. This chain connects TRBV27 to TRBJ2-5, with a tentative D call TRBD1 (8 bases). The CDR3 loop spans 15 amino acids. Germline V gives CDR1 MNHEY, CDR2 SMNVEV (reference sequence). V was pared by 4 bases and J by 3 bases, with 15 bases between. The CDR3 DNA follows: TGTGCCAGCAGTTCTCGGACAGGGAGGGAAGAGACCCAGTACTTC. It yields the protein CASSSRTGREETQYF.

The chain is built from TRBV2 and TRBJ1-3, with D uncertain. Trimming cost V 6 bases and J 0 bases, with 6 bases left between them. The CDR3 contains 13 residues. Germline assignment: CDR1 SNHLY and CDR2 FYNNEI. CDR3 protein: CASSVSSGNTIYF. DNA of the CDR3: TGTGCCAGCAGCGTGAGCTCTGGAAACACCATATATTTT.

The chain carries TRBV15 and TRBJ1-2, with a tentative D call TRBD1 (6 bases). V was clipped by 0 bases and J by 5 bases, with 19 bases between them. Per the germline V gene, CDR1 is LNHNV and CDR2 is YYDKDF (reference sequence). This CDR3 is 17 amino acids long. The CDR3 coding sequence is TGTGCCACCAGCAGAGAGGGCGCAGGGGTGCTTGGGTATGGCTACACCTTC. Its protein product is CATSREGAGVLGYGYTF.

DNA of the CDR3: TGTGCCTGGGACGGAGGTGGGAATCAGCCCCAGCATTTT. It is translated as CAWDGGGNQPQHF. The chain links TRBV30 to TRBJ1-5; D unresolved. Trimming stripped 5 bases from V and 4 bases from J, with 12 bases between. This CDR3 has 13 residues. Germline V gene data show CDR1 as GTSNPN and CDR2 as SVGIG (reference sequence).

The CDR3 loop reads CASSAGWGLAGGYNEQFF. The CDR3 DNA sequence: TGCGCCTCATCGGCCGGGTGGGGACTAGCGGGAGGCTACAATGAGCAGTTCTTC. The J gene is TRBJ2-1, the V gene TRBV4-1; 15 bases align to TRBD2. The V gene's germline CDR1 is MGHRA and CDR2 YSYEKL. CDR3 length equals 18 residues. J was trimmed by 3 bases and V by 11 bases; bases with no gene match: 14.

This clone was detected only once. The chain uses TRBV4-3 and TRBJ1-2; a weak D match, TRBD1 (6 bases). This CDR3 is built from 13 residues. Germline V gene lookup returns CDR1 LGHNA and CDR2 YSLEER. V was shortened by 0 bases and J by 6 bases, with 8 bases between the two germline ends. The CDR3 nucleotides are TGCGCCAGCAGCCAAGAGAAGGGGGATGGCTACACCTTC. It encodes CASSQEKGDGYTF.

To note about this clone: At the DNA level, this CDR3 is encoded by other sequences in the same sample as well. The rearrangement links TRBV19 to TRBJ1-5, with D unclear. CDR1 and CDR2 (germline): LNHDA, SQIVND (reference sequence). CDR3 size: 13 residues. Trimming stripped 2 bases from V and 5 bases from J, with 7 bases between. The CDR3 nucleotides are TGTGCCAGTAGTATAAGCGGCGATCAGCCCCAGCATTTT. Translated: CASSISGDQPQHF. Looking up the rest from reference TRBV19 and TRBJ1-5 gives the full variable domain: DGGITQSPKYLFRKEGQNVTLSCEQNLNHDAMYWYRQDPGQGLRLIYYSQIVNDFQKGDIAEGYSVSREKKESFPLTVTSAQKNPTAFYLCASSISGDQPQHFGDGTRLSIL.

This rearrangement joins TRBV29-1 to TRBJ2-3; the match to TRBD1 covers 7 bases. Germline assignment: CDR1 SQVTM and CDR2 ANQGSEA. The CDR3 spans 16 residues. V was pared by 4 bases and J by 8 bases, with 18 bases of the junction left unmatched. Here the CDR3 reads CSVVILPGGIGGTQYF. As DNA, the CDR3 is TGCAGCGTTGTTATCTTACCAGGGGGAATTGGGGGTACGCAGTATTTT.

The V call is TRBV6-6, the J call TRBJ1-1; D call uncertain. Germline loops: CDR1 MNHNY, CDR2 SVGAGI (reference sequence). Between the trimmed V and J ends, which lost 2 bases and 4 bases, there was a span of 11 bases. This CDR3 has 14 residues. The DNA of the CDR3 is TGTGCCAGCAGTTACGGAGCGTACGGCACTGAAGCTTTCTTT. Its protein product is CASSYGAYGTEAFF.

Here the CDR3 reads CASSFSTSGTDTQYF. The CDR3 DNA reads TGTGCCAGCAGCTTTTCGACTAGCGGCACAGATACGCAGTATTTT. The V call is TRBV7-2, the J call TRBJ2-3; 8 bases align to TRBD2. This CDR3 region has 15 residues. The J segment lost 1 base and the V segment lost 3 bases, leaving 3 bases of the junction unmatched. Germline lookup yields CDR1 SGHTA and CDR2 FQGNSA.

The rearrangement uses TRBV4-3 and TRBJ2-1; 9 bases align to TRBD1. CDR3 length: 13 amino acids. From germline, CDR1 is LGHNA and CDR2 YSLEER. The V gene end was trimmed by 7 bases and the J gene end by 7 bases; junction bases not matched to a gene: 5. CDR3 sequence (DNA): TGCGCCAGCATAGGACAGGGGAGAAATGAGCAGTTCTTC. Its protein is CASIGQGRNEQFF.

The rearrangement links TRBV6-1 to TRBJ2-3; TRBD1 matches at 9 bases. The CDR3 spans 16 residues. Trimming removed 6 bases from V and 4 bases from J; junction bases left unmatched: 11. Germline V gene lookup returns CDR1 MNHNS and CDR2 SASEGT. CDR3 bases: TGTGCCAGCAGCGAACTTCCGGGACAGGGAGCAGATACGCAGTATTTT. The encoded protein is CASSELPGQGADTQYF.

This sequence joins TRBV7-3 and TRBJ2-3, with 8 nucleotides matching TRBD1. Per the germline V gene, CDR1 is SGHTA and CDR2 is FQGTGA. J lost 3 bases, V lost 4 bases, and 6 bases had no gene match. The CDR3 is 15 residues long. The CDR3 coding sequence is TGTGCCAGCAGCTCAGGACAGGGAGGTACAGATACGCAGTATTTT. It translates to CASSSGQGGTDTQYF.

In this sample, this clone turned up a few times. V gene TRBV7-3 combines with J gene TRBJ2-5; TRBD2 agrees at 7 bases. The germline gives CDR1 SGHTA, CDR2 FQGTGA. V was clipped by 1 base and J by 2 bases; unmatched bases: 4. The CDR3 is 15 amino acids. The CDR3 DNA is TGTGCCAGCAGCTTAAGAGCGGGGAATCAAGAGACCCAGTACTTC. Translation: CASSLRAGNQETQYF.